The rows below give T cell receptor beta chains drawn from one sample of a study of T-cell reconstitution after alpha-beta-depleted transplantation in children. TCRdb reprocessed the PCR reads with MiXCR, giving one entry per CDR3 protein. The data hold some 180,000 distinct CDR3 sequences, with under 8.5% observed a single time. The specimen comprised PBMCs, sampled before TCRalphabeta/CD19-depleted stem cell transplant. All receptors come from a boy between 2 and 15 years old with acute lymphoblastic leukemia, due to receive a stem cell transplant. The CDR3 runs from the conserved cysteine through the conserved F or W. Each record gives: clone size, J gene, D gene, V gene, CDR3 protein, CDR3 DNA. D genes are given only for firm matches. A row's size may be missing; if present it is once, few, many or a size class.

NA,TRBJ2-2,NA,TRBV7-3,CASSLWAGSVTGELFF,TGTGCCAGCAGCCTCTGGGCGGGGTCGGTCACCGGGGAGCTGTTTTTT
NA,TRBJ1-6,TRBD1,TRBV20-1,CSAPGQGFSPLHF,TGCAGTGCTCCGGGACAGGGTTTTTCACCCCTCCACTTT
NA,TRBJ2-3,TRBD2,TRBV27,CASSLYREDVSTDTQYF,TGTGCCAGCAGTTTATACCGGGAGGACGTTAGCACAGATACGCAGTATTTT
many,TRBJ2-5,NA,TRBV20-1,CSVMFGNQETQYF,TGCAGTGTAATGTTTGGCAACCAAGAGACCCAGTACTTC
many,TRBJ2-7,NA,TRBV5-6,CASSLGGSAEQYF,TGTGCCAGCAGCTTGGGGGGTTCGGCCGAGCAGTACTTC
NA,TRBJ2-6,NA,TRBV6-2/TRBV6-3,CASSPQASGANVLTF,TGTGCCAGCAGCCCTCAGGCGTCTGGGGCCAACGTCCTGACTTTC
many,TRBJ2-3,NA,TRBV10-3,CAISELGGKDTQYF,TGTGCCATCAGTGAGCTTGGCGGGAAGGATACGCAGTATTTT
NA,TRBJ1-2,TRBD1,TRBV7-9,CASSLSWTGTYGYTF,TGTGCCAGCAGCTTATCGTGGACAGGGACCTATGGCTACACCTTC
NA,TRBJ1-5,NA,TRBV27,CASSSLRVGNQPQHF,TGTGCCAGCAGCTCATTGAGGGTTGGCAATCAGCCCCAGCATTTT
many,TRBJ2-1,NA,TRBV29-1,CSVKGDNEQFF,TGCAGCGTCAAGGGAGACAATGAGCAGTTCTTC
many,TRBJ2-2,NA,TRBV7-8,CASSQGGGELFF,TGTGCCAGCAGCCAAGGAGGCGGGGAGCTGTTTTTT
NA,TRBJ1-3,TRBD1,TRBV20-1,CSARDRVWDRGNTIYF,TGCAGTGCTAGAGATCGTGTTTGGGACAGGGGAAACACCATATATTTT
many,TRBJ2-2,NA,TRBV18,CASSPREGPDTGELFF,TGTGCCAGCTCACCACGAGAGGGCCCCGACACCGGGGAGCTGTTTTTT
many,TRBJ2-7,TRBD2,TRBV7-2,CASSLSRQLAGYEQYF,TGTGCCAGCAGCTTGTCCCGTCAGTTAGCGGGCTACGAGCAGTACTTC
many,TRBJ2-1,TRBD1,TRBV5-1,CASSRNPGQGEYEQFF,TGCGCCAGCAGCCGCAATCCGGGACAGGGGGAGTACGAGCAGTTCTTC
many,TRBJ2-1,NA,TRBV3-1,CASSLSVGGVQYNEQFF,TGTGCCAGCAGCCTAAGTGTGGGCGGGGTCCAATACAATGAGCAGTTCTTC
few,TRBJ2-3,NA,TRBV3-1,CASSQEGATDTQYF,TGTGCCAGCAGCCAAGAAGGGGCAACAGATACGCAGTATTTT
few,TRBJ2-7,NA,TRBV19,CASSIEGREPYEQYF,TGTGCCAGTAGTATAGAGGGCAGGGAGCCCTACGAGCAGTACTTC
many,TRBJ2-1,NA,TRBV28,CASNLASEQFF,TGTGCCAGCAACCTGGCAAGTGAGCAGTTCTTC
few,TRBJ1-3,TRBD1,TRBV28,CASSRGGTAISGNTIYF,TGTGCCAGCAGCCGGGGGGGGACAGCCATATCTGGAAACACCATATATTTT
many,TRBJ2-2,TRBD1,TRBV12-3/TRBV12-4,CASWGQGQNTGELFF,TGTGCCAGCTGGGGACAGGGCCAGAACACCGGGGAGCTGTTTTTT
few,TRBJ1-5,NA,TRBV28,CASSGFNQPQHF,TGTGCCAGCTCGGGATTCAATCAGCCCCAGCATTTT
many,TRBJ2-1,TRBD2,TRBV5-1,CASDPLAGGHGEQFF,TGCGCCAGCGATCCACTAGCGGGGGGGCACGGTGAGCAGTTCTTC
many,TRBJ1-2,NA,TRBV29-1,CSVSARDTPLGGYTF,TGCAGCGTCTCCGCCCGGGACACTCCTCTAGGCGGCTACACCTTC
many,TRBJ2-5,TRBD1,TRBV24-1,CATSDFDRGSRETQYF,TGTGCCACCAGTGATTTTGACAGGGGCTCGAGGGAGACCCAGTACTTC
few,TRBJ2-2,NA,TRBV4-3,CASSQDTPTGELFF,TGCGCCAGCAGCCAAGATACCCCCACCGGGGAGCTGTTTTTT
many,TRBJ1-1,NA,TRBV11-2,CASSLNLMNTEAFF,TGTGCCAGCAGTTTAAACCTCATGAACACTGAAGCTTTCTTT
NA,TRBJ2-7,NA,TRBV4-2,CASSQAGGTYEQYF,TGTGCCAGCAGCCAAGCGGGCGGGACCTACGAGCAGTACTTC
many,TRBJ2-5,NA,TRBV7-9,CASSFDRSETQYF,TGTGCCAGCAGCTTCGACAGGAGCGAGACCCAGTACTTC
many,TRBJ2-2,TRBD2,TRBV29-1,CSVEDPLAGVTGELFF,TGCAGCGTTGAAGATCCCCTAGCGGGGGTCACCGGGGAGCTGTTTTTT
many,TRBJ1-2,NA,TRBV29-1,CSVDSGGYTF,TGCAGCGTTGATTCGGGGGGCTACACCTTC
many,TRBJ1-2,NA,TRBV7-9,CASSSSRETLYGYTF,TGTGCCAGCAGCTCATCCCGGGAAACTTTATATGGCTACACCTTC
many,TRBJ2-5,NA,TRBV6-5,CASSYGSGAPQETQYF,TGTGCCAGCAGTTACGGTTCAGGGGCGCCCCAAGAGACCCAGTACTTC
many,TRBJ2-1,NA,TRBV20-1,CSAPSYNEQFF,TGCAGTGCTCCAAGTTACAATGAGCAGTTCTTC
few,TRBJ2-2,NA,TRBV14,CASSRRYTGELFF,TGTGCCAGCAGTCGCCGGTACACCGGGGAGCTGTTTTTT
many,TRBJ2-7,TRBD1,TRBV12-3/TRBV12-4,CASSFNPTGGVEQYF,TGTGCCAGCAGTTTTAACCCGACAGGGGGCGTCGAGCAGTACTTC
many,TRBJ2-3,NA,TRBV7-9,CASSPKGPDTQYF,TGTGCCAGCAGCCCGAAGGGCCCAGATACGCAGTATTTT
many,TRBJ2-7,NA,TRBV7-9,CASTPPETSYEQYF,TGTGCCAGCACCCCCCCGGAAACCTCCTACGAGCAGTACTTC
many,TRBJ2-5,TRBD2,TRBV20-1,CSARAPGGSYETQYF,TGCAGTGCTAGAGCGCCGGGAGGATCATATGAGACCCAGTACTTC
few,TRBJ1-1,NA,TRBV10-3,CAISGQGRDTEAFF,TGTGCCATCAGTGGCCAGGGGAGGGACACTGAAGCTTTCTTT